This T cell receptor beta chain was documented in a study of T cell repertoires in aging, cancer and after chemotherapy. The template was genomic DNA from peripheral blood, not RNA. The CDR3 loop spans 17 amino acids. The V gene's germline CDR1 is LGHNA and CDR2 YNFKEQ. The germline V and J ends were trimmed by 0 bases and 5 bases, with 19 bases remaining between them. TRB rearrangements spanning V, D and J were amplified using mixed TRB-A/B primers. TCRdb re-derived calls from the multiplex PCR reads in MiXCR, one entry per CDR3 protein. Of under 15,000 distinct CDR3 sequences listed, about a quarter are singletons.

The TCR was taken from a human donor in good health. Sequencing was performed on blood. The gene calls are TRBV4-2 and TRBJ2-5; no clear D gene. CDR3 loop: CASSQDPVSDVPETQYF. For the CDR3, the DNA is TGTGCCAGCAGCCAAGACCCCGTTTCCGATGTCCCGGAGACCCAGTACTTC.